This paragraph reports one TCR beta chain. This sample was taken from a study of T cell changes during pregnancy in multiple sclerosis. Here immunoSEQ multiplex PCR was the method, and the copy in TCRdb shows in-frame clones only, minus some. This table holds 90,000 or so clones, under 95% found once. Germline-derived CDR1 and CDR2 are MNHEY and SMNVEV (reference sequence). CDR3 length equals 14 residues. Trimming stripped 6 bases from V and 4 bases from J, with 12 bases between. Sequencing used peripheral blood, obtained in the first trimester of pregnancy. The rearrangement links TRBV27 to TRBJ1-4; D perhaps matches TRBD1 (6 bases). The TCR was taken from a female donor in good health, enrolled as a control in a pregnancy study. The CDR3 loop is CASSPDRINEKLFF. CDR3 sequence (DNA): TGTGCCAGCAGCCCCGACAGGATTAATGAAAAACTGTTTTTT.